Described below is a single TCR beta chain sequence and its context. This sample was taken from a study of blood T cell repertoires in COVID-19. Study context: Spain, Italy and the United States supplied samples that represented acute and convalescent COVID-19. Sample material is recorded as cDNA or gDNA derived from T cells, B-cell-depleted T cells, or PBMCs.

Per the original data handling: Estimation of nucleated cell counts relied on the amplification of reference gene primers. Clones were read by immunoSEQ multiplex PCR, and TCRdb kept only the in-frame ones, dropping some. The DNA was the basis for D and trimming; V, J and clone size are from that table. In the table there are tens of thousands of clones, around 80% of which are singletons. CDR1 and CDR2 from the germline V gene are KGHDR and SFDVKD. V was trimmed by 1 base and J by 8 bases, leaving 16 bases between them. This CDR3 is 15 amino acids long. V usage is TRBV24-1 and J usage is TRBJ1-2, with no clear D. This clonotype originated in a man aged 60-69 years with acute or convalescent COVID-19. The sequenced sample was peripheral blood. CDR3 region: CATSDLTGSCKGYTF. The CDR3 bases are TGTGCCACCAGTGATTTAACCGGGTCATGCAAGGGCTACACCTTC.